These 22 T cell receptor beta chains share one sample of origin, sequenced in a study of blood T cells in healthy people across ages. A second PCR, run for about 7 to 11 cycles, used a sample-barcoded 5' primer plus a J-beta primer mix. TCRdb ran MiXCR on the 5' RACE reads and lists one entry per CDR3 protein. Of over a million distinct CDR3 sequences listed, 45% are singletons. Sequencing was done on a sample of blood. The receptors were sampled from a woman aged 55-70 years in good health.

The chain has TRBV4-1 and TRBJ2-1; 15 bases align to TRBD2. Trimming took 1 base from V and 0 from J; bases not matched to a gene: 13. Germline V gene data show CDR1 as MGHRA and CDR2 as YSYEKL. The CDR3 has 22 amino acids. CDR3 in amino acids: CASSQGPFGGLAGGSSYNEQFF. In DNA, the CDR3 is TGCGCCAGCAGCCAAGGCCCCTTCGGCGGACTAGCGGGAGGGAGCTCCTACAATGAGCAGTTCTTC.

V and J are TRBV27 and TRBJ1-5; 7 nucleotides match TRBD1. Looked up from germline, CDR1 is MNHEY and CDR2 is SMNVEV (reference sequence). The CDR3 has 14 residues. With V trimmed by 6 bases and J by 3 bases, 5 bases remained unmatched. CDR3 in amino acids: CASRDGQVNQPQHF. CDR3 DNA: TGTGCCAGCAGGGACGGACAGGTCAATCAGCCCCAGCATTTT.

The rearrangement joins TRBV7-8 to TRBJ2-4; maybe TRBD2 (5 bases). TRBJ2-7 explains the end of the DNA better; the J call may be wrong. The CDR3 consists of 16 residues. Germline CDR1 SGHVS, CDR2 FQNEAQ. The CDR3 bases are TGTGCCAGCAGCTTAGATGCCGGGATAGAGACCTACGAGCAGTACTTC. It encodes CASSLDAGIETYEQYF.

The chain combines TRBV20-1 with TRBJ2-4; D call uncertain. CDR3 size: 16 residues. The germline V gene has CDR1 DFQATT and CDR2 SNEGSKA (reference sequence). The V end was cut by 4 bases, the J end by 1 base, with 17 bases between. Here the CDR3 DNA reads TGCAGTGCTACCCCTTTCGAGCCCATGGCCAAAAACATTCAGTACTTC. Translated, it gives CSATPFEPMAKNIQYF.

This chain uses TRBV7-2 with TRBJ1-5, with D possibly matching TRBD1 (6 bases). The V gene lost 6 bases and the J gene lost 4 bases, with 19 bases spanning the gap. Germline-derived CDR1 and CDR2 are SGHTA and FQGNSA. The CDR3 length is 16 residues. The CDR3 sequence: CASSSKGRGGNQPQHF. The CDR3 DNA follows: TGTGCCAGCAGTTCAAAGGGCAGGGGTGGAAATCAGCCCCAGCATTTT. Together with reference TRBV7-2 and TRBJ1-5, the CDR3 gives the full variable domain: GAGVSQSPSNKVTEKGKDVELRCDPISGHTALYWYRQSLGQGLEFLIYFQGNSAPDKSGLPSDRFSAERTGGSVSTLTIQRTQQEDSAVYLCASSSKGRGGNQPQHFGDGTRLSIL.

This clonotype showed up just a few times. The chain is built from TRBV4-1 and TRBJ2-7, with unresolved D. V dropped 0 bases and J dropped 4 bases, with 10 bases sitting between them. Looked up from germline, CDR1 is MGHRA and CDR2 is YSYEKL. This CDR3 is 14 amino acids long. The CDR3 is CASSQEVLYYEQYF. The CDR3, as DNA: TGCGCCAGCAGCCAAGAGGTACTCTATTACGAGCAGTACTTC.

This chain links TRBV7-8 with TRBJ2-5, with TRBD1 matching 7 bases. There are 15 residues in the CDR3. Germline V CDR1 and CDR2: SGHVS, FQNEAQ. V shed 5 bases and J 2 bases; nucleotides not matched to a gene: 8. CDR3 region: CASSREGTVQETQYF. CDR3 nucleotide sequence: TGTGCCAGCAGCAGAGAAGGGACAGTACAAGAGACCCAGTACTTC.

The chain is built from TRBV27 and TRBJ2-3, with 12 nucleotides matching TRBD2. The trim removed 8 bases at V and 6 bases at J, leaving 3 bases unmatched. Germline CDR1 MNHEY, CDR2 SMNVEV (reference sequence). The CDR3 has 13 amino acids. The CDR3 loop is CASWTSGADTQYF. Here the CDR3 DNA reads TGTGCCAGCTGGACTAGCGGGGCTGATACGCAGTATTTT.

CDR3: CSAAAGAGYNEQFF. In DNA, the CDR3 is TGCAGCGCGGCAGCGGGAGCGGGGTACAATGAGCAGTTCTTC. V and J are TRBV29-1 and TRBJ2-1, with TRBD2 matching 8 bases. V dropped 7 bases and J dropped 4; count of bases not matched to a gene: 9. Germline V CDR1 and CDR2: SQVTM, ANQGSEA. The CDR3 has 14 residues.

The chain has TRBV7-9 and TRBJ1-5; TRBD1 is a possible D gene (6 bases). V was trimmed by 6 bases and J by 2 bases, leaving 20 bases between them. The CDR3 contains 17 residues. Germline V gene lookup returns CDR1 SEHNR and CDR2 FQNEAQ (reference sequence). Here the CDR3 DNA reads TGTGCCAGCAGTCACCCCCGGGGGGCGCGAGGCAATCAGCCCCAGCATTTT. This sequence encodes CASSHPRGARGNQPQHF.

This clonotype came up a few times. The chain links TRBV2 to TRBJ2-5, with 11 bases identical to TRBD1. The germline V gene has CDR1 SNHLY and CDR2 FYNNEI. The CDR3 runs 15 residues. With 4 bases clipped from V and 5 bases from J, the junction kept 6 bases outside the gene matches. CDR3 sequence (DNA): TGTGCCAGCAGTGGGGACAGGGGGGAATGGGAGACCCAGTACTTC. Its translation: CASSGDRGEWETQYF.

The gene calls are TRBV28 and TRBJ1-1; 7 nucleotides match TRBD1. The CDR3 extends over 15 amino acids. From germline, CDR1 is MDHEN and CDR2 SYDVKM. J lost 5 bases, V lost 6 bases, and 12 bases had no gene match. CDR3 amino acids: CASRPETGMGTEAFF. The CDR3 coding sequence is TGTGCCAGCAGACCAGAGACAGGGATGGGGACTGAAGCTTTCTTT.

This clonotype was seen more than once but under ten times. The CDR3 loop reads CSARDQTGWDTDTQYF. In DNA form, the CDR3 reads TGCAGTGCTAGAGACCAGACAGGTTGGGACACAGATACGCAGTATTTT. The rearrangement links TRBV20-1 to TRBJ2-3, with D possibly being TRBD1 (6 bases). This CDR3 has 16 amino acids. Trimming stripped 0 bases from V and 2 bases from J, with 15 bases between. The germline V gene has CDR1 DFQATT and CDR2 SNEGSKA (reference sequence).

The chain combines TRBV12-3 or TRBV12-4 with TRBJ2-7; D ambiguous. This CDR3 is 16 amino acids long. Trimming took off 1 base at V and 4 bases at J, with 17 bases between the two ends. CDR3: CASSLVGRRSRYEQYF. In DNA, the CDR3 is TGTGCCAGCAGTTTAGTAGGTCGACGATCTCGGTACGAGCAGTACTTC.

This clonotype was counted at least ten times. V is TRBV12-3 or TRBV12-4 and J is TRBJ2-4, with D possibly being TRBD1 (5 bases). The V end was cut by 5 bases, the J end by 0 bases, with 11 bases between. This CDR3 has 15 amino acids. CDR3 amino acids: CASSLQDLAKNIQYF. CDR3 nucleotide sequence: TGTGCCAGCAGTCTACAGGATCTAGCCAAAAACATTCAGTACTTC.

V is TRBV18 and J is TRBJ2-1; 9 positions match TRBD1. From germline, CDR1 is KGHSH and CDR2 LQKENI. The trim removed 3 bases at V and 0 bases at J, leaving 6 bases unmatched. CDR3 length: 17 amino acids. The CDR3 bases are TGTGCCAGCTCACCGGACAGGGGACCCTTCTCCTACAATGAGCAGTTCTTC. This sequence encodes CASSPDRGPFSYNEQFF.

The V call is TRBV7-2, the J call TRBJ2-4; D gene uncertain. V was pared by 3 bases and J by 9 bases, with 9 bases between. Germline V gene data show CDR1 as SGHTA and CDR2 as FQGNSA. There are 12 residues in the CDR3. CDR3 residues: CASSFGSTIQYF. The CDR3 region has the DNA TGTGCCAGCAGCTTTGGGTCGACCATTCAGTACTTC.

The chain couples TRBV5-1 to TRBJ2-7; 7 bases match TRBD1. V lost 0 bases to trimming and J lost 5 bases; unmatched junction nucleotides: 11. CDR1 is SGHRS and CDR2 is YFSETQ in the germline V gene. The CDR3 spans 16 residues. The CDR3 DNA reads as TGCGCCAGCAGCTTGGTAGTACAGGGGTTCCTCCACGAGCAGTACTTC. This codes for CASSLVVQGFLHEQYF. Filled out from reference TRBV5-1 and TRBJ2-7, the complete variable domain reads KAGVTQTPRYLIKTRGQQVTLSCSPISGHRSVSWYQQTPGQGLQFLFEYFSETQRNKGNFPGRFSGRQFSNSRSEMNVSTLELGDSALYLCASSLVVQGFLHEQYFGPGTRLTVT.

The V call is TRBV9, the J call TRBJ2-3; 7 nucleotides align to TRBD1. J lost 5 bases, V lost 3 bases, and 6 bases had no gene match. CDR1 is SGDLS, CDR2 YYNGEE, per germline. This CDR3 comprises 14 residues. Written as DNA, the CDR3 is TGTGCCAGCAGCGACAAAGACAGGGAAGATACGCAGTATTTT. Its protein product is CASSDKDREDTQYF.

V is TRBV5-1 and J is TRBJ2-7, with TRBD1 matching 8 bases. V lost 6 bases to trimming and J lost 6 bases; unmatched junction nucleotides: 11. This CDR3 is 14 amino acids long. In germline, CDR1 is SGHRS, CDR2 YFSETQ. CDR3 nucleotides: TGCGCCAGCACCATAAGGACAGGGTCAAGCGAGCAGTACTTC. Its translation is CASTIRTGSSEQYF.

Details on this clonotype: A much larger clonotype is one base distant, so this may be a read error. The gene calls are TRBV27 and TRBJ2-7; TRBD1 matches at 7 bases. Germline CDR1 is MNHEY and CDR2 is SMNVEV (reference sequence). The CDR3 contains 14 residues. V lost 5 bases and J lost 2; bases outside the gene matches: 6. Here the CDR3 DNA reads TGTGCCAGCAGTGTGCGGACAGGTGCCTACGAGCAGTACTTC. Amino acid sequence: CASSVRTGAYEQYF.

With regard to this clonotype: Since a much larger clone is just one base distant, this may be a read error. The V call is TRBV12-3 or TRBV12-4, the J call TRBJ2-3; 8 bases are shared with TRBD1. V lost 1 base and J lost 5; bases outside the gene matches: 5. CDR3 size: 15 residues. The CDR3 is CASSLGAGGEDTQYF. For the CDR3, the DNA is TGTGCCAGCAGTTTAGGGGCAGGGGGCGAAGATACGCAGTATTTT.